The clone carrying this T cell receptor (beta chain) was seen at least ten times. Documented time point: longitudinal time-point 2. The sample comes from a study of neurological immune-mediated disorders. The length of the CDR3 is 14 residues. Trimming left V 7 bases short and J 8 bases short, with 20 bases between. In germline, CDR1 is SNHLY, CDR2 FYNNEI. MiXCR was run by TCRdb on the 5' RACE reads, yielding one entry per CDR3 protein. The sample has about 33,000 distinct CDR3 sequences, about 13% seen once. This TCR came from a middle-aged woman in good health. The chain combines TRBV2 with TRBJ1-2, with a possible D match to TRBD1 (5 bases). Sequenced: PBMCs. The CDR3 DNA is TGTGCCAGCACGGACACCAATTCCCTCGGGGGCTACACCTTC. It is translated as CASTDTNSLGGYTF.